Here is one TCR beta chain with its context. Its antigen is undetermined. Each CDR3 protein is one row after TCRdb ran MiXCR on the 5' RACE reads. Among about 720,000 distinct CDR3 sequences listed, roughly 8% were seen once. The entry originates in a study of identical twins. Regarding the study as a whole: A lower insertion count was a feature of abundant cord blood beta clonotypes, with no such feature in memory repertoires. The study based its conclusions on cross-sectional statistical analysis and did not follow the same donors. When twins shared out-of-frame alpha sequences, those sequences had excess low generation probability.

All donors comprised healthy Caucasians. This CDR3 has 13 amino acids. The trim removed 7 bases at V and 7 bases at J, leaving 6 bases unmatched. The germline V gene encodes CDR1 SEHNR and CDR2 FQNEAQ (reference sequence). This sample also appeared in a second study, on yellow fever vaccine responses in identical twins.

The rearrangement uses TRBV7-9 and TRBJ2-2, with 7 bases fitting TRBD2. Sequences were obtained from PBMCs. The origin of this receptor is a woman between 18 and 30 years old in good health. The CDR3 nucleotides read TGTGCCAGCATCGTCGCGGGGGACGGGGAGCTGTTTTTT. Amino acids: CASIVAGDGELFF. The complete variable domain, with remaining parts taken from reference TRBV7-9 and TRBJ2-2, reads DTGVSQNPRHKITKRGQNVTFRCDPISEHNRLYWYRQTLGQGPEFLTYFQNEAQLEKSRLLSDRFSAERPKGSFSTLEIQRTEQGDSAMYLCASIVAGDGELFFGEGSRLTVL.